This passage covers 30 T cell receptor beta chains from one sample sequenced in a study of beta chain features in type 1 diabetes. Broader study findings: In every one of the four CD4+ subsets, TCRB CDR3s were moderately but significantly shorter in Type 1 diabetes patients.

These TCRs are of unknown antigen specificity. The investigators reverse transcribed all of the isolated RNA, so they sequenced expressed TCRB transcripts. TCRdb's table, derived via immunoSEQ multiplex PCR, lists solely in-frame clones and lacks some. Of 120,000 or so clones in the sample, 17% were seen once. Sequencing was carried out using central memory CD4+ T cells from blood. The receptors originated from a man aged 18 to 30 with type 1 diabetes.

This clone was found a few times. This sequence joins TRBV7-2 and TRBJ2-3; D is unclear. Germline V gene lookup returns CDR1 SGHTA and CDR2 FQGNSA. The V and J ends lost 5 bases and 1 base respectively, with 10 bases between them. This CDR3 has 14 amino acids. The CDR3 protein is CASSPNPGTDTQYF. The DNA for the CDR3 is TGTGCCAGCAGCCCCAACCCCGGCACAGATACGCAGTATTTT.

This clone has only a few counts. The J gene is TRBJ2-4, the V gene TRBV11-2; 9 bases are shared with TRBD1. CDR3 size: 13 residues. CDR1 and CDR2 (germline): SGHAT, FQNNGV. V shed 7 bases and J 8 bases; nucleotides not matched to a gene: 6. The DNA of the CDR3 is TGTGCCAGCAAAACAGGGGGCGCGTACATTCAGTACTTC. It codes for CASKTGGAYIQYF.

This clone occurred a few times. V and J are TRBV29-1 and TRBJ2-3; 7 bases line up with TRBD1. Germline V gene data show CDR1 as SQVTM and CDR2 as ANQGSEA. The CDR3 sequence is 15 residues long. The junction had 12 bases not matched to a gene; V was cut back by 8 bases and J by 1 base. Here the CDR3 reads CSPTPPGGGTDTQYF. The CDR3 DNA is TGCAGCCCAACACCCCCAGGGGGTGGCACAGATACGCAGTATTTT.

This clone appeared a few times. DNA for the CDR3: TGTGCCAGCAGGTACAGGAATCAGCCCCAGCATTTT. This encodes CASRYRNQPQHF. V is TRBV2 and J is TRBJ1-5; tentative D call: TRBD1 (5 bases). There are 12 residues in the CDR3. Germline assignment: CDR1 SNHLY and CDR2 FYNNEI. Deletions cut 6 bases from V and 4 bases from J, with 7 bases between.

This clone came up a few times. The chain uses TRBV19 and TRBJ2-1; 12 bases fit TRBD2. V lost 2 bases to trimming and J lost 9 bases; unmatched junction nucleotides: 8. In germline, CDR1 is LNHDA, CDR2 SQIVND (reference sequence). This CDR3 spans 16 amino acids. Here the CDR3 reads CASSIRPSGRAGEQFF. In nucleotides, the CDR3 is TGTGCCAGTAGTATACGACCTAGCGGGAGGGCCGGTGAGCAGTTCTTC.

The chain carries TRBV5-4 and TRBJ1-3, with D perhaps TRBD1 (5 bases). Germline CDR1 SGHNT, CDR2 YYREEE (reference sequence). The CDR3 sequence is 15 residues long. The V end was cut by 5 bases, the J end by 0 bases, with 12 bases between. The CDR3 reads CASSTQGSSGNTIYF. The CDR3 DNA is TGTGCCAGCAGTACCCAGGGCTCCTCTGGAAACACCATATATTTT.

The V call is TRBV2, the J call TRBJ1-3; tentatively, D is TRBD1 (5 bases). CDR3 size: 13 residues. Looked up from germline, CDR1 is SNHLY and CDR2 is FYNNEI. Trimming pared 7 bases from V and 4 bases from J, leaving 11 bases between. The CDR3 coding sequence is TGTGCCAGCACCCGACAGTTGGGAAACACCATATATTTT. Translation: CASTRQLGNTIYF.

This clone was detected only a few times. This sequence joins TRBV11-2 and TRBJ2-5, with D possibly TRBD1 on 5 matching bases. Trimming took 1 base from V and 5 from J, leaving 17 bases between them. Germline V CDR1 and CDR2: SGHAT, FQNNGV. CDR3 length: 16 amino acids. CDR3 in DNA: TGTGCCAGCAGCTTAGGGCACAGGAGTATAGGCGAGACCCAGTACTTC. Amino acids: CASSLGHRSIGETQYF.

The chain couples TRBV28 to TRBJ1-1, with 11 bases that match TRBD1. CDR1 and CDR2 from the germline V gene are MDHEN and SYDVKM. The V gene end was trimmed by 10 bases and the J gene end by 5 bases; junction bases not matched to a gene: 9. The CDR3 spans 14 residues. The CDR3 spells CATTTGTGGTEAFF. CDR3 DNA: TGTGCCACCACTACCGGGACAGGGGGTACTGAAGCTTTCTTT.

This clone was seen only a few times. The rearrangement joins TRBV10-3 to TRBJ2-3; perhaps TRBD2 as D (6 bases). The V and J ends lost 8 bases and 3 bases respectively, with 12 bases between them. CDR3 size: 13 residues. Germline assignment: CDR1 ENHRY and CDR2 SYGVKD. The CDR3 is CAIGAGITDTQYF. The CDR3 coding sequence is TGTGCCATCGGAGCGGGTATTACAGATACGCAGTATTTT.

This clone occurred many times. The chain links TRBV18 to TRBJ2-3, with D perhaps TRBD2 (6 bases). Trimming took 5 bases from V and 1 from J, leaving 16 bases between them. CDR1 and CDR2 (germline): KGHSH, LQKENI. This CDR3 contains 16 residues. CDR3 in DNA: TGTGCCAGCTCAGAACTAGCTGACGCACGCACAGATACGCAGTATTTT. As protein: CASSELADARTDTQYF.

There are a few counts of this clone. V gene TRBV30 combines with J gene TRBJ2-2; maybe TRBD1 (6 bases). V was cut by 2 bases and J by 6 bases, with 16 bases left in between. The CDR3 has 15 amino acids. Germline V CDR1 and CDR2: GTSNPN, SVGIG (reference sequence). CDR3 sequence: CAWSPGHYNAGELFF. The CDR3 coding sequence is TGTGCCTGGAGTCCGGGACATTACAACGCCGGGGAGCTGTTTTTT. Looking up the rest from reference TRBV30 and TRBJ2-2 gives the full variable domain: SQTIHQWPATLVQPVGSPLSLECTVEGTSNPNLYWYRQAAGRGLQLLFYSVGIGQISSEVPQNLSASRPQDRQFILSSKKLLLSDSGFYLCAWSPGHYNAGELFFGEGSRLTVL.

V gene TRBV4-1 combines with J gene TRBJ2-3; D possibly corresponds to TRBD2 (6 bases). Trimming shortened V by 0 bases and J by 1 base, and 17 bases separated the two germline ends. Germline V lookup: CDR1 MGHRA, CDR2 YSYEKL. This CDR3 is built from 18 residues. The CDR3: CASSQDRWGDGGTDTQYF. The CDR3 region has the DNA TGCGCCAGCAGCCAAGATAGATGGGGGGACGGTGGCACAGATACGCAGTATTTT.

This sequence joins TRBV5-1 and TRBJ2-4; 9 positions match TRBD1. The CDR3 loop spans 14 amino acids. Germline V gene sequence: CDR1 SGHRS, CDR2 YFSETQ. J lost 10 bases, V lost 2 bases, and 7 bases had no gene match. The CDR3 reads CASSLSGTGRIQYF. The CDR3 coding sequence is TGCGCCAGCAGCTTATCCGGGACAGGGAGGATTCAGTACTTC. The full variable domain, in which reference TRBV5-1 and TRBJ2-4 provide the parts outside the CDR3, is KAGVTQTPRYLIKTRGQQVTLSCSPISGHRSVSWYQQTPGQGLQFLFEYFSETQRNKGNFPGRFSGRQFSNSRSEMNVSTLELGDSALYLCASSLSGTGRIQYFGAGTRLSVL.

The CDR3 here is CAISTGTADNYEQYF. CDR3 nucleotides: TGTGCCATCAGTACCGGGACCGCGGATAATTACGAGCAGTACTTC. The genes are TRBV10-3 and TRBJ2-7, with D perhaps being TRBD1 or TRBD2 (5 bases each). CDR1 is ENHRY and CDR2 is SYGVKD in the germline V gene. The CDR3 has 15 residues. Trimming took off 5 bases at V and 4 bases at J, with 18 bases between the two ends.

The chain couples TRBV29-1 to TRBJ2-1; D not certain. Germline V lookup: CDR1 SQVTM, CDR2 ANQGSEA. The germline V and J ends were trimmed by 7 bases and 1 base, with 8 bases remaining between them. This CDR3 comprises 12 residues. CDR3 bases: TGCAGCGGGGGTGGTTCCTACAATGAGCAGTTCTTC. This sequence encodes CSGGGSYNEQFF.

V is TRBV29-1 and J is TRBJ2-3, with unresolved D. Germline V CDR1 and CDR2: SQVTM, ANQGSEA. The germline V and J ends were trimmed by 2 bases and 6 bases, with 9 bases remaining between them. This CDR3 has 12 residues. CDR3 amino acids: CSVERLGDTQYF. CDR3 bases: TGCAGCGTTGAACGCTTGGGGGATACGCAGTATTTT.

Only a few counts were recorded for this clone. V gene TRBV19 combines with J gene TRBJ1-1; D uncertain. Trimming removed 5 bases from V and 9 bases from J, with 19 bases in between. The germline gives CDR1 LNHDA, CDR2 SQIVND (reference sequence). This CDR3 comprises 14 residues. CDR3 coding DNA: TGTGCCAGTAGTGAACGCGCCCGAGGGAACCAAGCTTTCTTT. It is translated as CASSERARGNQAFF.

This clone was observed a handful of times. The chain combines TRBV7-2 with TRBJ1-6, with TRBD1 as a possible D gene (6 bases). The ends were cut back, 4 bases at V and 8 bases at J, with 12 bases in the middle. CDR1 and CDR2 (germline): SGHTA, FQGNSA. The CDR3 has 14 amino acids. The CDR3: CASSSQGFDSPLHF. Written as DNA, the CDR3 is TGTGCCAGCAGCTCACAGGGTTTTGATTCACCCCTCCACTTT.

This clone has a handful of counts. The gene calls are TRBV9 and TRBJ2-2; no clear D gene. Germline V gene sequence: CDR1 SGDLS, CDR2 YYNGEE. The CDR3 spans 15 residues. With 1 base removed from V and 1 base from J, the gap between germline ends came to 8 bases. The CDR3 protein is CASSVSPLNTGELFF. CDR3 nucleotide sequence: TGTGCCAGCAGCGTAAGCCCGTTGAACACCGGGGAGCTGTTTTTT.

The J gene is TRBJ2-7, the V gene TRBV6-5; D is unclear. This CDR3 spans 14 amino acids. CDR1 is MNHEY and CDR2 is SVGAGI in the germline V gene. The V end was cut by 10 bases, the J end by 0 bases, with 16 bases between. The CDR3 loop is CATTPPGLSYEQYF. In DNA form, the CDR3 reads TGTGCCACCACTCCACCGGGCCTCTCCTACGAGCAGTACTTC.

This clone occurred a few times. This rearrangement joins TRBV5-1 to TRBJ2-1, with D hard to call. The CDR3 totals 14 residues. Trimming stripped 3 bases from V and 2 bases from J, with 9 bases between. CDR1 and CDR2 from the germline V gene are SGHRS and YFSETQ. The chain's CDR3 is CASSWAQAYNEQFF. The CDR3 bases are TGCGCCAGCAGCTGGGCCCAGGCCTACAATGAGCAGTTCTTC.

This clone was detected only a few times. The rearrangement joins TRBV6-5 to TRBJ2-2; 11 bases align to TRBD2. The CDR3 loop spans 15 amino acids. Trimming cost V 5 bases and J 4 bases; bases outside gene matches: 3. Germline assignment: CDR1 MNHEY and CDR2 SVGAGI. The CDR3 DNA reads TGTGCCAGCAGTCGACTAGCGGGGACCACCGGGGAGCTGTTTTTT. Translation: CASSRLAGTTGELFF.

Ten or more counts support this clone. The genes are TRBV4-2 and TRBJ2-3; D remains unclear. CDR3 length: 13 amino acids. Germline CDR1 reads LGHNA; CDR2 reads YNFKEQ. V was cut by 0 bases and J by 6 bases, with 7 bases left in between. Here the CDR3 DNA reads TGTGCCAGCAGCCAAGAAGTTTGGGATACGCAGTATTTT. This translates into CASSQEVWDTQYF.

A few counts support this clone. This chain uses TRBV7-9 with TRBJ2-7; 7 bases map to TRBD1. From germline, CDR1 is SEHNR and CDR2 FQNEAQ (reference sequence). The CDR3 covers 15 residues. Trimming removed 4 bases from V and 5 bases from J; junction bases left unmatched: 11. The CDR3 is CASSSFLGQIHEQYF. DNA of the CDR3: TGTGCCAGCAGCTCATTCTTGGGACAGATACACGAGCAGTACTTC.

This clone was recorded a few times. The V call is TRBV5-4, the J call TRBJ2-2, with D maybe TRBD2 (5 bases). The V and J ends lost 3 bases and 5 bases respectively, with 14 bases between them. The CDR3 is made up of 15 amino acids. The germline CDR1 and CDR2 sequences are SGHNT and YYREEE (reference sequence). The CDR3 DNA is TGTGCCAGCAGCTCAAGCGGTGCACGGACCGGGGAGCTGTTTTTT. It translates to CASSSSGARTGELFF.

This clone came up a few times. The chain combines TRBV27 with TRBJ2-3; D is uncertain. Germline V CDR1 and CDR2: MNHEY, SMNVEV (reference sequence). This CDR3 is 13 amino acids long. V shed 6 bases and J shed 0 bases, with 7 bases lying between them. For the CDR3, the DNA is TGTGCCAGCAGCTATGCAAGCACAGATACGCAGTATTTT. Its translation is CASSYASTDTQYF.

The chain links TRBV7-2 to TRBJ2-7; the D gene is possibly TRBD1 (5 bases). Trimming removed 4 bases at V and 9 bases at J, with 13 bases between. The germline V gene encodes CDR1 SGHTA and CDR2 FQGNSA. The CDR3 is made up of 12 amino acids. CDR3 coding DNA: TGTGCCAGCAGCTCCTCAGACAGATCGCAGTACTTC. Translating it yields CASSSSDRSQYF.

This clone occurred a few times. The rearrangement joins TRBV29-1 to TRBJ2-7; weak D call: TRBD1 (6 bases). V lost 4 bases, J lost 3 bases, and 10 bases lay in between. Germline CDR1 reads SQVTM; CDR2 reads ANQGSEA. The CDR3 runs to 12 residues. CDR3 in amino acids: CSVALDSYEQYF. The CDR3 DNA follows: TGCAGCGTTGCCCTGGACAGCTACGAGCAGTACTTC.

V usage is TRBV10-3 and J usage is TRBJ1-2; 8 positions agree with TRBD1. Germline V gives CDR1 ENHRY, CDR2 SYGVKD. This CDR3 contains 14 residues. V lost 7 bases and J lost 4; bases outside the gene matches: 8. The CDR3 coding sequence is TGTGCCATCACCACGGGACAGGCTGTCTATGGCTACACCTTC. Translation gives CAITTGQAVYGYTF.